This TCR beta chain derives from a study of cytomegalovirus exposure and HLA in healthy donors. Overall study context: Earlier, fewer than 130 million unique TCR beta sequences were recovered from 200 million or so T cells by an analysis. Across 350 to 500 genotyped donors, approximately 81% landed in the Caucasian-associated ancestry cluster. Study-wide results and limits: Analysis was carried out at a later point, and it linked a missense DCLRE1C variant to TCR beta V- and J-gene trimming. It was reported that TCR beta sequences correctly inferred the HLA-A and HLA-B alleles for most subjects.

The PCR contained 60 Vbeta and 13 Jbeta primers. Repertoires were generated with immunoSEQ multiplex PCR, while TCRdb's copy carries only in-frame clones and drops some. The sample records about 170,000 clones, approximately 78% being singletons. This clone was observed once. The target antigen is unknown. CDR1 is SGHRS and CDR2 is YFSETQ in the germline V gene. This CDR3 region has 17 residues. The junction had 9 bases not matched to a gene; V was cut back by 4 bases and J by 2 bases. The sequenced sample was PBMCs. This sequence originates from a woman aged 45 to 65 in good health and CMV-seropositive. The chain combines TRBV5-1 with TRBJ2-5; the match to TRBD2 covers 12 bases. The CDR3 loop is CASSPWGLAGGQETQYF. CDR3 coding DNA: TGCGCCAGCAGCCCCTGGGGGCTAGCGGGGGGGCAAGAGACCCAGTACTTC.